The rows below give T cell receptor beta chains drawn from one sample of a study of blood T cell repertoires in COVID-19. Produced via immunoSEQ multiplex PCR; TCRdb's table is partial and in-frame only. The table includes over 90,000 clones, roughly nine tenths detected once. Sample: peripheral blood. These receptors all stem from a woman aged 55-70 years with acute or convalescent COVID-19. CDR3s include the opening cysteine and the closing phenylalanine or tryptophan.

v_call	j_call	cdr3_aa
TRBV18	TRBJ2-7	CASSPGGRYSYEQYF
TRBV5-6	TRBJ2-1	CASSWRGGAGGSYNEQFF
TRBV27	TRBJ2-3	CASSLSTGGWDTQYF
TRBV19	TRBJ1-1	CASSNQNTEAFF
TRBV5-1	TRBJ1-5	CASSRDGNQPQHF
TRBV2	TRBJ2-7	CASITGLADITYEQYF
TRBV5-1	TRBJ2-7	CASSYTSGISSEQYF
TRBV18	TRBJ1-4	CASSRNPREKLFF
TRBV9	TRBJ2-2	CASSVSGGPFLRTGELFF
TRBV10-1	TRBJ2-1	CASSTAVSYNEQFF
TRBV27	TRBJ1-1	CASSRTGQGNTEAFF
TRBV10-3	TRBJ2-7	CAISGGLAGEGEQYF
TRBV18	TRBJ1-5	CASSPGGGGSQPQHF
TRBV12-3/TRBV12-4	TRBJ1-2	CASSSGTGTGYTF
TRBV7-9	TRBJ2-1	CASSFAQGGRYNEQFF
TRBV19	TRBJ2-3	CASATGTGTGDTQYF
TRBV7-9	TRBJ1-1	CASSPGTGITEAFF
TRBV12-3/TRBV12-4	TRBJ1-1	CASTLDAGRGFF
TRBV11-2	TRBJ2-1	CASSRLAGGPYNEQFF
TRBV28	TRBJ1-1	CASSQGARGAAFF
TRBV19	TRBJ1-2	CASSIDRGNGYTF
TRBV6-5	TRBJ1-1	CASIEGRTMNTEAFF
TRBV24-1	TRBJ1-2	CATSGSMSPGYTF
TRBV10-3	TRBJ2-1	CAIRGLAGVYNEQFF
TRBV11-3	TRBJ2-1	CASSLNLGTSGRDEQFF
TRBV30	TRBJ1-3	CAWSVGDTIYF
TRBV7-9	TRBJ2-2	CASSSRGSATGELFF
TRBV4-2	TRBJ1-2	CASSQGSGANYGYTF